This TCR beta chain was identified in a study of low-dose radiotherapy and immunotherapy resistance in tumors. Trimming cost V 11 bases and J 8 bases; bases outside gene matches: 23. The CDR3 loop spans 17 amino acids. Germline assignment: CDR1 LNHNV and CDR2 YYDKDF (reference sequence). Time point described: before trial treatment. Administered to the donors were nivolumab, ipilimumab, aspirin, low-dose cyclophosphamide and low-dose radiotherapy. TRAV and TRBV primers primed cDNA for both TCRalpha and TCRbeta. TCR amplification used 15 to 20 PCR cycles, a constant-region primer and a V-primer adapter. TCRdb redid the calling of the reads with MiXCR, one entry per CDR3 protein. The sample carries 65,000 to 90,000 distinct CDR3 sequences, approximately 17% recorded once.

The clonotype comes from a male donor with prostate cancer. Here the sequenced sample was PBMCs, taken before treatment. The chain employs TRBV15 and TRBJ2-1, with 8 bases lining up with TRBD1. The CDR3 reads CAPCRDFRPGGLYEQFF. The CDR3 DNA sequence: TGTGCCCCCTGCAGAGATTTTCGGCCAGGGGGCTTGTATGAGCAGTTCTTC.